A single sample is the source of the 2 T cell receptor beta chains below, sequenced in a study of Graves' ophthalmopathy and Graves' hyperthyroidism. TCR beta CDR3 regions were amplified from RNA transcripts. HTBI primers were used in a first-round RT-PCR, which preceded a second-round multiplex PCR. Each CDR3 protein is one row after TCRdb ran MiXCR on the multiplex PCR reads. The table shows tens of thousands of distinct CDR3 sequences, with approximately 47% occurring only once. The sample taken for sequencing was peripheral blood. These receptors originate from an adult woman with Graves' ophthalmopathy.

This clonotype was picked up one time. The chain is built from TRBV7-3 and TRBJ1-3, with D tentatively TRBD1 (6 bases). In germline, CDR1 is SGHTA, CDR2 FQGTGA. V dropped 5 bases and J dropped 2 bases, with 16 bases sitting between them. There are 16 residues in the CDR3. CDR3 nucleotide sequence: TGTGCCAGCAGCCAACAGGGCGGGAACACTGGAAACACCATATATTTT. Amino acids: CASSQQGGNTGNTIYF.

This clonotype was detected a few times. The CDR3: CASSLLSDTQYF. CDR3 bases: TGTGCCAGCAGCCTCCTCTCCGATACGCAGTATTTT. This chain connects TRBV7-2 to TRBJ2-3; no firm D call. Per germline, CDR1 SGHTA and CDR2 FQGNSA. Trimming took off 5 bases at V and 6 bases at J, with 9 bases between the two ends. The CDR3 extends over 12 amino acids.